Following are 16 T cell receptor beta chains from one sample sequenced in a study of T cell changes during pregnancy in multiple sclerosis. Method: immunoSEQ multiplex PCR; TCRdb's copy keeps in-frame clones and lacks some. This sample has 50,000 to 75,000 clones, with about 94% found just once. The source was CD8+ T cells from peripheral blood mononuclear cells, collected in the third trimester of pregnancy. The receptors here all came from a female donor with multiple sclerosis, enrolled in a pregnancy study.

The chain employs TRBV7-8 and TRBJ2-7; perhaps TRBD2 as D (6 bases). V was shortened by 5 bases and J by 2 bases, with 19 bases between the two germline ends. The CDR3 contains 16 residues. Per germline, CDR1 SGHVS and CDR2 FQNEAQ. The CDR3 nucleotides are TGTGCCAGCAGCCGAGGGGAGCGGGTCGCAACCTACGAGCAGTACTTC. Encoded protein: CASSRGERVATYEQYF.

V usage is TRBV6-5 and J usage is TRBJ2-7; TRBD2 aligns across 7 bases. The CDR3 length is 14 residues. J was trimmed by 1 base and V by 6 bases; bases with no gene match: 6. From germline, CDR1 is MNHEY and CDR2 SVGAGI. The CDR3 nucleotides are TGTGCCAGCAGGATAGCGGGTAAATCCTACGAGCAGTACTTC. It yields the protein CASRIAGKSYEQYF.

The chain combines TRBV5-5 with TRBJ1-2, with D perhaps matching TRBD1 (5 bases). Trimming stripped 0 bases from V and 5 bases from J, with 8 bases between. The CDR3 is 13 amino acids. Germline V gene sequence: CDR1 SGHKS, CDR2 YYEKEE (reference sequence). Here the CDR3 reads CASSLDRRYGYTF. CDR3 DNA sequence: TGTGCCAGCAGCTTGGACAGGCGGTATGGCTACACCTTC.

This clone came up once. The CDR3 spells CASSVGGLASEQFF. Here the CDR3 DNA reads TGTGCCAGCAGCGTAGGGGGACTAGCGTCGGAGCAGTTCTTC. The chain combines TRBV9 with TRBJ2-1; 10 positions match TRBD2. CDR3 length equals 14 residues. Unmatched junction bases numbered 4, after V lost 0 bases and J lost 10 bases. Germline-derived CDR1 and CDR2 are SGDLS and YYNGEE.

This chain connects TRBV6-6 to TRBJ1-1; D unresolved. Germline V gene data show CDR1 as MNHNY and CDR2 as SVGAGI (reference sequence). This CDR3 has 13 residues. Trimming left V 7 bases short and J 0 bases short, with 9 bases between. DNA for the CDR3: TGTGCCAGCAAACTGTATTTGAACACTGAAGCTTTCTTT. It translates to CASKLYLNTEAFF.

This clone was counted a single time. The J gene is TRBJ2-7, the V gene TRBV5-1; D perhaps matches TRBD2 (6 bases). With 2 bases removed from V and 6 bases from J, the gap between germline ends came to 12 bases. The germline V gene has CDR1 SGHRS and CDR2 YFSETQ. The CDR3 has 13 residues. The CDR3 bases are TGCGCCAGCAGCTTCGAGGGAGGACGCGAGCAGTACTTC. This sequence encodes CASSFEGGREQYF.

The CDR3 sequence is CATSETPRAAGKGNEQFF. CDR3 DNA: TGTGCCACCAGCGAAACCCCACGAGCAGCGGGGAAAGGAAATGAGCAGTTCTTC. The chain employs TRBV15 and TRBJ2-1, with 7 nucleotides matching TRBD2. The junction had 20 bases not matched to a gene; V was cut back by 5 bases and J by 7 bases. CDR3 length equals 18 residues. Germline CDR1 reads LNHNV; CDR2 reads YYDKDF (reference sequence). Using reference TRBV15 and TRBJ2-1 for the parts outside the CDR3, the full variable domain is DAMVIQNPRYQVTQFGKPVTLSCSQTLNHNVMYWYQQKSSQAPKLLFHYYDKDFNNEADTPDNFQSRRPNTSFCFLDIRSPGLGDTAMYLCATSETPRAAGKGNEQFFGPGTRLTVL.

The chain links TRBV27 to TRBJ1-5; 7 nucleotides agree with TRBD1. The CDR3 is made up of 15 amino acids. J lost 5 bases, V lost 6 bases, and 10 bases had no gene match. The germline V gene encodes CDR1 MNHEY and CDR2 SMNVEV (reference sequence). In nucleotides, the CDR3 is TGTGCCAGCAGGGACCGACAGGGTTGGCATCAGCCCCAGCATTTT. Amino acids: CASRDRQGWHQPQHF.

The chain uses TRBV6-6 and TRBJ2-6, with unresolved D. CDR1 is MNHNY and CDR2 is SVGAGI in the germline V gene (reference sequence). The V end was cut by 0 bases, the J end by 1 base, with 7 bases between. The CDR3 extends over 16 amino acids. In DNA, the CDR3 is TGTGCCAGCAGTTACTCGCTGAGATCTGGGGCCAACGTCCTGACTTTC. It specifies CASSYSLRSGANVLTF.

This rearrangement joins TRBV5-1 to TRBJ2-7, with 11 bases fitting TRBD2. This CDR3 is 16 amino acids long. Germline CDR1 reads SGHRS; CDR2 reads YFSETQ. J lost 5 bases, V lost 4 bases, and 11 bases had no gene match. As DNA, the CDR3 is TGCGCCAGCAGCCCCGGTGTAGCGGGAGGGATCCACGAGCAGTACTTC. Translated: CASSPGVAGGIHEQYF.

The V call is TRBV10-3, the J call TRBJ2-7, with a tentative D call TRBD2 (5 bases). V was cut by 2 bases and J by 3 bases, with 8 bases left in between. The CDR3 covers 13 residues. The germline V gene encodes CDR1 ENHRY and CDR2 SYGVKD. CDR3 nucleotides: TGTGCCATCAGTGAGGCTAGCAGCTACGAGCAGTACTTC. This translates into CAISEASSYEQYF.

The CDR3 nucleotides are TGTGCCAGCAGTTCTGTTGGGGGGGCCTATGGCTACACCTTC. It yields the protein CASSSVGGAYGYTF. The J gene is TRBJ1-2, the V gene TRBV2; TRBD1 is a possible D gene (6 bases). Germline lookup yields CDR1 SNHLY and CDR2 FYNNEI. Trimming removed 5 bases from V and 4 bases from J, with 14 bases in between. This CDR3 spans 14 amino acids. Complete variable domain (other parts from reference TRBV2 and TRBJ1-2): EPEVTQTPSHQVTQMGQEVILRCVPISNHLYFYWYRQILGQKVEFLVSFYNNEISEKSEIFDDQFSVERPDGSNFTLKIRSTKLEDSAMYFCASSSVGGAYGYTFGSGTRLTVV.

The chain carries TRBV11-1 and TRBJ2-1; D is perhaps TRBD2 (5 bases). Germline assignment: CDR1 SGHAT and CDR2 FQDESV (reference sequence). CDR3 length: 12 amino acids. V was trimmed by 8 bases and J by 4 bases, leaving 9 bases between them. This CDR3 reads CASGLAYNEQFF. The CDR3 bases are TGTGCCAGCGGGCTAGCTTACAATGAGCAGTTCTTC.

This clone was observed a few times. This rearrangement joins TRBV19 to TRBJ1-2, with 7 bases that match TRBD1. With V trimmed by 5 bases and J by 3 bases, 12 bases remained unmatched. There are 16 residues in the CDR3. The germline V gene has CDR1 LNHDA and CDR2 SQIVND (reference sequence). The CDR3 loop is CASSPGPQGLYYGYTF. The CDR3 DNA follows: TGTGCCAGTAGTCCAGGCCCACAGGGGCTGTACTATGGCTACACCTTC.

The rearrangement uses TRBV7-6 and TRBJ2-1; the match to TRBD2 covers 7 bases. Germline loops: CDR1 SGHVS, CDR2 FNYEAQ. After removal of 1 base from V and 3 bases from J, the junction contained 12 bases not matched to a gene. The CDR3 loop spans 18 amino acids. In DNA form, the CDR3 reads TGTGCCAGCAGCTTAGGGTATCGGCTAGCGGAGAACTACAATGAGCAGTTCTTC. As protein: CASSLGYRLAENYNEQFF. The full variable domain, in which reference TRBV7-6 and TRBJ2-1 provide the parts outside the CDR3, is GAGVSQSPRYKVTKRGQDVALRCDPISGHVSLYWYRQALGQGPEFLTYFNYEAQQDKSGLPNDRFSAERPEGSISTLTIQRTEQRDSAMYRCASSLGYRLAENYNEQFFGPGTRLTVL.

The chain joins TRBV11-2 to TRBJ2-7, with a weak D call TRBD2 (5 bases). Trimming cost V 1 base and J 6 bases, with 10 bases left between them. The CDR3 extends over 13 amino acids. Germline V gene sequence: CDR1 SGHAT, CDR2 FQNNGV. CDR3 DNA: TGTGCCAGCAGCTTAGGGTCCGCGGGCGAGCAGTACTTC. As protein: CASSLGSAGEQYF.